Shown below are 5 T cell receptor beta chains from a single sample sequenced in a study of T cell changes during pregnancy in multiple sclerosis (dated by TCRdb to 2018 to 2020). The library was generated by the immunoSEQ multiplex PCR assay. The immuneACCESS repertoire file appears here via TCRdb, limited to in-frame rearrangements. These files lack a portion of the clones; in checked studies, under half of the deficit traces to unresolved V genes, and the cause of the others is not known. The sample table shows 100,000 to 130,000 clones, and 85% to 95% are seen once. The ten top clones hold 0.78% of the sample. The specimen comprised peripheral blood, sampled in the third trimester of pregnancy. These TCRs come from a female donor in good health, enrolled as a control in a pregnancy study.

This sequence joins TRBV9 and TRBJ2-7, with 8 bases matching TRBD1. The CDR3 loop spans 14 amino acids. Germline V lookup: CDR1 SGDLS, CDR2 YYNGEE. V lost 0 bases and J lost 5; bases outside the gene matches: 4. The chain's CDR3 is CASSVGTGRHEQYF. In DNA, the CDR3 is TGTGCCAGCAGCGTAGGGACAGGGAGGCACGAGCAGTACTTC.

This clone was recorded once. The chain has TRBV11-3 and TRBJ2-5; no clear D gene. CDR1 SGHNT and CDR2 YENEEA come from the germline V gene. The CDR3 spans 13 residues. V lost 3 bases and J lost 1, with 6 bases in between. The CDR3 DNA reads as TGTGCCAGCAGCTTGACTCTCCAAGAGACCCAGTACTTC. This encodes CASSLTLQETQYF.

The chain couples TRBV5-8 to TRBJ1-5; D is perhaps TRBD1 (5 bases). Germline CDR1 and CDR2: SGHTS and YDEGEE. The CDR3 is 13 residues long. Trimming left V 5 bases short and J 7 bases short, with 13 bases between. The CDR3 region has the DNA TGTGCCAGCAGTTCACGGGGGGGACAGCCCCAGCATTTT. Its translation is CASSSRGGQPQHF.

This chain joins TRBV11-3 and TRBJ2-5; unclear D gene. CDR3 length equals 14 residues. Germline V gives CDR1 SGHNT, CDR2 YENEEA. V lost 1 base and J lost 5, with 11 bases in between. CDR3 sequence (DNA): TGTGCCAGCAGCTTAGGCGGCGTGCGGGAGACCCAGTACTTC. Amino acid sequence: CASSLGGVRETQYF.

The CDR3 nucleotides read TGTGCCAGCAGCCAAGACGGGGATAATTATCAGCCCCAGCATTTT. It codes for CASSQDGDNYQPQHF. The chain combines TRBV4-2 with TRBJ1-5; D gene ambiguous. V lost 0 bases, J lost 5 bases, and 11 bases lay in between. Per the germline V gene, CDR1 is LGHNA and CDR2 is YNFKEQ. The CDR3 extends over 15 amino acids.